The rows below give T cell receptor beta chains drawn from one sample of a study of cytomegalovirus exposure and HLA in healthy donors. Produced via immunoSEQ multiplex PCR; TCRdb's table is partial and in-frame only. The table has 150,000 to 200,000 clones, roughly 68% seen once. Sequencing was carried out using PBMCs. Every receptor here comes from a woman aged 25 to 39 in good health and CMV-seronegative. Each CDR3 is given with its conserved first and last residue. Fields, in order: D gene, J gene, V gene, clone size, CDR3 protein. A D gene is named only where the DNA matches it firmly. Expanded clones get a size class; other rows say once, few or many, or leave the size out.

D gene: TRBD2
J gene: TRBJ2-3
V gene: TRBV6-1
clone size: few
CDR3 protein: CASSELAGGPSTDTQYF

D gene: NA
J gene: TRBJ1-1
V gene: TRBV19
clone size: NA
CDR3 protein: CGSRVQMNTEAFF

D gene: TRBD2
J gene: TRBJ2-3
V gene: TRBV14
clone size: once
CDR3 protein: CASSQGTSSADTQYF

D gene: TRBD2
J gene: TRBJ2-3
V gene: TRBV28
clone size: NA
CDR3 protein: CASSSLAGADTQYF

D gene: NA
J gene: TRBJ1-6
V gene: TRBV19
clone size: NA
CDR3 protein: CASTLQGNYNSPLHF

D gene: TRBD1
J gene: TRBJ1-1
V gene: TRBV2
clone size: NA
CDR3 protein: CASKMGQGNVNTEAFF

D gene: TRBD1
J gene: TRBJ1-2
V gene: TRBV7-8
clone size: NA
CDR3 protein: CASSLGVETGASWGGYTF

D gene: TRBD2
J gene: TRBJ2-7
V gene: TRBV10-3
clone size: few
CDR3 protein: CAISESLAGGEYF

D gene: NA
J gene: TRBJ1-1
V gene: TRBV29-1
clone size: NA
CDR3 protein: CSVDEGPMNTEAFF

D gene: TRBD1
J gene: TRBJ2-5
V gene: TRBV5-4
clone size: NA
CDR3 protein: CASTRDRGPEETQYF

D gene: TRBD2
J gene: TRBJ2-5
V gene: TRBV30
clone size: once
CDR3 protein: CAWLGVAGGFWETQYF

D gene: NA
J gene: TRBJ1-2
V gene: TRBV6-5
clone size: NA
CDR3 protein: CASSGGRNYGYTF

D gene: NA
J gene: TRBJ2-3
V gene: TRBV9
clone size: few
CDR3 protein: CASSTTDKGRDTQYF

D gene: NA
J gene: TRBJ2-2
V gene: TRBV6-1
clone size: few
CDR3 protein: CASTRSGDTGELFF

D gene: TRBD1
J gene: TRBJ1-2
V gene: TRBV29-1
clone size: NA
CDR3 protein: CSVETGRGYTF

D gene: NA
J gene: TRBJ1-1
V gene: TRBV7-3
clone size: few
CDR3 protein: CASSLNAGKVAFF

D gene: NA
J gene: TRBJ1-2
V gene: TRBV7-8
clone size: NA
CDR3 protein: CASSKQTGIGGYTF

D gene: NA
J gene: TRBJ2-7
V gene: TRBV5-4
clone size: NA
CDR3 protein: CASRFRGTYEQYF

D gene: NA
J gene: TRBJ1-5
V gene: TRBV2
clone size: few
CDR3 protein: CASRRQYGNQPQHF

D gene: TRBD1
J gene: TRBJ1-2
V gene: TRBV5-1
clone size: NA
CDR3 protein: CASSGTDRRANYGYTF

D gene: TRBD1
J gene: TRBJ2-7
V gene: TRBV11-3
clone size: NA
CDR3 protein: CASSTGTGREQYF

D gene: TRBD1
J gene: TRBJ2-2
V gene: TRBV5-4
clone size: NA
CDR3 protein: CASNGRTGPLAGELFF

D gene: TRBD1
J gene: TRBJ1-2
V gene: TRBV9
clone size: NA
CDR3 protein: CASTAGQGALIYGYTF

D gene: NA
J gene: TRBJ1-1
V gene: TRBV7-9
clone size: once
CDR3 protein: CASSDRYEAFF

D gene: NA
J gene: TRBJ2-7
V gene: TRBV5-1
clone size: NA
CDR3 protein: CASSLAGVSHEQYF

D gene: NA
J gene: TRBJ1-5
V gene: TRBV21-1
clone size: NA
CDR3 protein: CASSPHPRTGVVGWPQHF

D gene: NA
J gene: TRBJ2-4
V gene: TRBV15
clone size: NA
CDR3 protein: CATSRDLAGRIQYF

D gene: NA
J gene: TRBJ2-1
V gene: TRBV5-6
clone size: NA
CDR3 protein: CASSPWGGPYNEQFF

D gene: NA
J gene: TRBJ2-2
V gene: TRBV9
clone size: NA
CDR3 protein: CASSVGGSGNTGELFF

D gene: NA
J gene: TRBJ1-2
V gene: TRBV10-3
clone size: NA
CDR3 protein: CAIRGVWGLPNTTITGGYTF

D gene: TRBD2
J gene: TRBJ2-1
V gene: TRBV5-1
clone size: NA
CDR3 protein: CASSLALGLASNEQFF

D gene: NA
J gene: TRBJ2-5
V gene: TRBV19
clone size: NA
CDR3 protein: CASSMEGRRWETQYF

D gene: NA
J gene: TRBJ1-2
V gene: TRBV5-6
clone size: NA
CDR3 protein: CASSLVGAGGYTF

D gene: TRBD1
J gene: TRBJ2-1
V gene: TRBV6-6
clone size: few
CDR3 protein: CASSFKRDSNNEQFF

D gene: TRBD2
J gene: TRBJ2-1
V gene: TRBV2
clone size: NA
CDR3 protein: CATGTSGRGNEQFF

D gene: NA
J gene: TRBJ1-5
V gene: TRBV9
clone size: NA
CDR3 protein: CASSVDPGQPQHF

D gene: NA
J gene: TRBJ1-1
V gene: TRBV7-9
clone size: NA
CDR3 protein: CSSSFTTDTEAFF

D gene: NA
J gene: TRBJ2-3
V gene: TRBV5-1
clone size: NA
CDR3 protein: CASTSLGGGDTQYF

D gene: TRBD1
J gene: TRBJ1-4
V gene: TRBV5-1
clone size: NA
CDR3 protein: CASSKDRGSDEKLFF

D gene: TRBD1
J gene: TRBJ2-5
V gene: TRBV27
clone size: NA
CDR3 protein: CASSLLGTGDRIQETQYF

D gene: NA
J gene: TRBJ1-6
V gene: TRBV27
clone size: few
CDR3 protein: CASSYQGNSPLHF

D gene: NA
J gene: TRBJ2-1
V gene: TRBV5-6
clone size: NA
CDR3 protein: CASSLALTRDNEQFF

D gene: NA
J gene: TRBJ2-5
V gene: TRBV7-9
clone size: NA
CDR3 protein: CASSFPPSRQGQETQYF

D gene: TRBD1
J gene: TRBJ1-2
V gene: TRBV4-2
clone size: NA
CDR3 protein: CASSQRATGTGIYGYTF

D gene: TRBD1
J gene: TRBJ2-3
V gene: TRBV9
clone size: once
CDR3 protein: CASSVGGQGADTQYF

D gene: TRBD2
J gene: TRBJ2-7
V gene: TRBV5-4
clone size: NA
CDR3 protein: CASSPKGLAGGPYEQYF

D gene: TRBD1
J gene: TRBJ1-2
V gene: TRBV7-9
clone size: NA
CDR3 protein: CASSLGQGDYGYTF

D gene: NA
J gene: TRBJ2-1
V gene: TRBV4-1
clone size: once
CDR3 protein: CASSQGGNRENEQFF

D gene: TRBD1
J gene: TRBJ1-5
V gene: TRBV19
clone size: NA
CDR3 protein: CASSMGQGAFQPQHF

D gene: NA
J gene: TRBJ2-1
V gene: TRBV13
clone size: NA
CDR3 protein: CASSPSFTSWEYNEQFF

D gene: TRBD1
J gene: TRBJ1-1
V gene: TRBV6-1
clone size: NA
CDR3 protein: CASTEGGQGTEAFF

D gene: TRBD2
J gene: TRBJ2-5
V gene: TRBV7-9
clone size: NA
CDR3 protein: CASSPHWRSSGSGAQYF

D gene: TRBD1
J gene: TRBJ1-6
V gene: TRBV29-1
clone size: NA
CDR3 protein: CSVKTDRGNNSPLHF